Below are 3 T cell receptor beta chains sequenced from a single sample in a study of patients and donors after allogeneic stem cell transplantation. Using its own MiXCR run on the RT-PCR reads, TCRdb lists one record per CDR3 protein. The sample lists some 960,000 distinct CDR3 sequences; more than 15% were seen once. Sequencing was performed on blood, either unsorted or a sorted T cell fraction (not recorded which). All receptors derive from a human donor who was either an allogeneic HSCT recipient or a stem cell or donor lymphocyte infusion donor (not recorded which). It is not recorded whose cells these are; they may come from a transplant donor.

This clonotype was seen a handful of times. The chain couples TRBV12-3 or TRBV12-4 to TRBJ1-5; D uncertain. This CDR3 contains 14 residues. V dropped 3 bases and J dropped 1 base, with 7 bases sitting between them. CDR3 nucleotides: TGTGCCAGCAGTTTTCGCCGAAGCAATCAGCCCCAGCATTTT. It translates to CASSFRRSNQPQHF.

This clonotype was seen more than once but under ten times. The V call is TRBV15, the J call TRBJ2-7; the D is unclear. Per the germline V gene, CDR1 is LNHNV and CDR2 is YYDKDF (reference sequence). This CDR3 region has 11 residues. Trimming shortened V by 0 bases and J by 7 bases, and 4 bases separated the two germline ends. DNA for the CDR3: TGTGCCACCAGCAGAGAGGGAGAGCAGTACTTC. Translated, it gives CATSREGEQYF.

The chain has TRBV12-3 or TRBV12-4 and TRBJ1-2; D not resolved. There are 12 residues in the CDR3. V shed 6 bases and J shed 6 bases, with 11 bases lying between them. The DNA of the CDR3 is TGTGCCAGCAGCCCGGTCCTTAATGGCTACACCTTC. Translated, it gives CASSPVLNGYTF.